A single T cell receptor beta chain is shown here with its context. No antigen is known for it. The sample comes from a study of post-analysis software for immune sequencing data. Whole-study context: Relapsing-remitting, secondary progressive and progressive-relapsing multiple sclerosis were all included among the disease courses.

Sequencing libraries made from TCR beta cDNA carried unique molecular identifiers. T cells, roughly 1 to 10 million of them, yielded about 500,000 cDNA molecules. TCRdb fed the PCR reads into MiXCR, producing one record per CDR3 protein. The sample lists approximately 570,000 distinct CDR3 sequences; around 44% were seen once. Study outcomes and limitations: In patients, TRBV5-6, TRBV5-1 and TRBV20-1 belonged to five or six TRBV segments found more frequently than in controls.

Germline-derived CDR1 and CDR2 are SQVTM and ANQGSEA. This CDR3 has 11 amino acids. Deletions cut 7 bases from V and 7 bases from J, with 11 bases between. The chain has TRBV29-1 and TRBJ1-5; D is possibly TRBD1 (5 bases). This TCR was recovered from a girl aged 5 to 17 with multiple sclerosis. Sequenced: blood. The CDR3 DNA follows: TGCAGCGCCACGAAGGGGCAGCCCCAGCATTTT. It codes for CSATKGQPQHF.